Listed here are 8 T cell receptor beta chains from one sample, sequenced in a study of shared clonotypes between healthy human individuals. Sequencing was performed with immunoSEQ multiplex PCR; in TCRdb, only in-frame clones are kept and a portion is missing. The sample consists of millions of clones, roughly 93% of them appearing once. Source material: naive CD4+ T cells from PBMCs. Stated subset: CD45RA+ positively selected. The receptors were gathered from a man between 18 and 35 years old in good health. Some clones in this sample may be carry-over from other donors' samples.

CDR3 in DNA: TGTGCCGGGGGGACCGCCGTAGGTGAAGCTTTCTTT. Residues: CAGGTAVGEAFF. The rearrangement joins TRBV6-6 to TRBJ1-1; D possibly corresponds to TRBD1 (5 bases). The CDR3 has 12 residues. V was shortened by 11 bases and J by 7 bases, with 17 bases between the two germline ends. Germline CDR1 is MNHNY and CDR2 is SVGAGI (reference sequence).

The chain uses TRBV13 and TRBJ1-1; 8 bases are a match to TRBD1. From germline, CDR1 is PRHDT and CDR2 FYEKMQ (reference sequence). The CDR3 loop spans 16 amino acids. The V and J ends lost 4 bases and 0 bases, in that order; junction bases with no gene match: 7. The CDR3 region has the DNA TGTGCCAGCAGCTCCCGGGACAGGATTATGAACACTGAAGCTTTCTTT. It specifies CASSSRDRIMNTEAFF.

The chain links TRBV9 to TRBJ2-7; the D gene is possibly TRBD2 (7 bases). V was trimmed by 0 bases and J by 3 bases, leaving 16 bases between them. CDR1 and CDR2 (germline): SGDLS, YYNGEE. The CDR3 extends over 16 amino acids. The CDR3 nucleotides are TGTGCCAGCAGCGTAGGCCCCTTCGGGGGGCACTACGAGCAGTACTTC. Amino acids: CASSVGPFGGHYEQYF.

The chain uses TRBV5-1 and TRBJ2-2; the D gene is possibly TRBD2 (5 bases). Germline CDR1 reads SGHRS; CDR2 reads YFSETQ. This CDR3 contains 16 residues. Trimming removed 2 bases from V and 4 bases from J, with 15 bases in between. The CDR3 DNA follows: TGCGCCAGCAGCTTAATAAGCGGCCCGGTCACCGGGGAGCTGTTTTTT. Its translation: CASSLISGPVTGELFF.

Of note for this clone: Other nucleotide sequences in the sample specify the same CDR3. The chain employs TRBV2 and TRBJ2-3; D remains unclear. Trimming cost V 5 bases and J 6 bases, with 6 bases left between them. The CDR3 length is 11 residues. CDR1 SNHLY and CDR2 FYNNEI come from the germline V gene. The CDR3: CASSYTDTQYF. The CDR3, as DNA: TGTGCCAGCAGTTATACCGATACGCAGTATTTT.

This rearrangement joins TRBV2 to TRBJ1-5; no reliable D call. The CDR3 runs 14 residues. The V gene's germline CDR1 is SNHLY and CDR2 FYNNEI. Between the trimmed V and J ends, which lost 10 bases and 3 bases, there was a span of 16 bases. The CDR3 coding sequence is TGTGCCACCAATATGTGGCAAGACAATCAGCCCCAGCATTTT. This gives the protein CATNMWQDNQPQHF.

The rearrangement joins TRBV27 to TRBJ2-7; D gene ambiguous. With 3 bases removed from V and 0 bases from J, the gap between germline ends came to 6 bases. The CDR3 is made up of 13 amino acids. Germline V gene lookup returns CDR1 MNHEY and CDR2 SMNVEV (reference sequence). In DNA, the CDR3 is TGTGCCAGCAGTTTGACACCCTCCTACGAGCAGTACTTC. This encodes CASSLTPSYEQYF.

The chain couples TRBV7-2 to TRBJ2-5, with 8 bases identical to TRBD2. V lost 5 bases and J lost 4; bases outside the gene matches: 6. Germline CDR1 and CDR2: SGHTA and FQGNSA. This CDR3 comprises 14 residues. CDR3 DNA: TGTGCCAGCAGCCAAGGACTAGCCCGAGAGACCCAGTACTTC. It encodes CASSQGLARETQYF.